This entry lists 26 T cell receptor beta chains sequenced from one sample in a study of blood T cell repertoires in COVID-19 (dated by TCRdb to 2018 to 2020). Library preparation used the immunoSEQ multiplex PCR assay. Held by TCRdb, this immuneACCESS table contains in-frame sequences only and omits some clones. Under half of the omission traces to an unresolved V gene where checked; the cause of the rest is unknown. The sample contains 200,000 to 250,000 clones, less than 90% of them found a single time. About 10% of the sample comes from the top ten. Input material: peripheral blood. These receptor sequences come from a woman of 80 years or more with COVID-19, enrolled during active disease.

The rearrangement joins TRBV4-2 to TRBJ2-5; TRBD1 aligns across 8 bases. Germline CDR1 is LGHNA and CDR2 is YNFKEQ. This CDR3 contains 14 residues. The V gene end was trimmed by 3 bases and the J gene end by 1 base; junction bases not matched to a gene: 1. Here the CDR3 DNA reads TGTGCCAGCAGCCATGGACAGGGCCAAGAGACCCAGTACTTC. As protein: CASSHGQGQETQYF.

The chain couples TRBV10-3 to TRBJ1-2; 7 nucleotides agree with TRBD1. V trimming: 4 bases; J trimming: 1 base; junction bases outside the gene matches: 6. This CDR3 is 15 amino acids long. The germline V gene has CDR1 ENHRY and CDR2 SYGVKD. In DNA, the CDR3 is TGTGCCATCAGTGCGGGGCAGGGGGTTAACTATGGCTACACCTTC. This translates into CAISAGQGVNYGYTF.

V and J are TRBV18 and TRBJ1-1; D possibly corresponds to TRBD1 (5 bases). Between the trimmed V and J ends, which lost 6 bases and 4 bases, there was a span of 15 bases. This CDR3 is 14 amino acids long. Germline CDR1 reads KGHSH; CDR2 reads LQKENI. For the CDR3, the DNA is TGTGCCAGCTCCCCTCGGGGGAGGGTCACTGAAGCTTTCTTT. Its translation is CASSPRGRVTEAFF.

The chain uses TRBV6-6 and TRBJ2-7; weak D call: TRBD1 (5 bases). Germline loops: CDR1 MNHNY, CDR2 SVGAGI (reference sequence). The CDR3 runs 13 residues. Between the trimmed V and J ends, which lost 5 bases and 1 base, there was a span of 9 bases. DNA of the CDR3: TGTGCCAGCAGTCAAGGGGATTCCTACGAGCAGTACTTC. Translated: CASSQGDSYEQYF.

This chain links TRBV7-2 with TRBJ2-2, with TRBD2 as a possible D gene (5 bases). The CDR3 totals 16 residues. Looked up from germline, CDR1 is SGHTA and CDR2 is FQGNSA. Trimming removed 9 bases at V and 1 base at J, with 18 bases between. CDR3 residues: CARNRAEVVNTGELFF. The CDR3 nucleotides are TGTGCCAGAAATCGAGCGGAGGTAGTGAACACCGGGGAGCTGTTTTTT.

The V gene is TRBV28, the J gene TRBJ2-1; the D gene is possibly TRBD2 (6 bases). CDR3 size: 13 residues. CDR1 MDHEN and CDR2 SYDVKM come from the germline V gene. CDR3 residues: CGIRGAGWNEQFF. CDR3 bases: TGTGGCATCCGCGGGGCGGGGTGGAATGAGCAGTTCTTC.

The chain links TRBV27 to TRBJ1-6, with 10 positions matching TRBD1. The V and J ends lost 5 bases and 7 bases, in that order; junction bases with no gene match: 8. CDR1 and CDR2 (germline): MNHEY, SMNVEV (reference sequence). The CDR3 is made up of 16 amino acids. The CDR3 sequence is CASSPGQGSGNSPLHF. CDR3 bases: TGTGCCAGCAGTCCGGGACAGGGGAGTGGAAATTCACCCCTCCACTTT.

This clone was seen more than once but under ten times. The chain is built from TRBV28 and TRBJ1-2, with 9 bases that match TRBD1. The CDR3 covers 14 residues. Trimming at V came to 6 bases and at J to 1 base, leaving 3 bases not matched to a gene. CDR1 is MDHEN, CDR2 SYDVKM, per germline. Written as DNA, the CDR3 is TGTGCCAGCAGCCGGACAGGGGTTAACTATGGCTACACCTTC. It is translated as CASSRTGVNYGYTF.

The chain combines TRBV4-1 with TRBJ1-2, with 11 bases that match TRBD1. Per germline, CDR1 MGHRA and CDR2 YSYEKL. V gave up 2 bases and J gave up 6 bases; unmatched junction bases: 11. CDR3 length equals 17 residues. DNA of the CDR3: TGCGCCAGCAGCCAAACGGGACAGGGGGTATTAGGGGATGGCTACACCTTC. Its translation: CASSQTGQGVLGDGYTF.

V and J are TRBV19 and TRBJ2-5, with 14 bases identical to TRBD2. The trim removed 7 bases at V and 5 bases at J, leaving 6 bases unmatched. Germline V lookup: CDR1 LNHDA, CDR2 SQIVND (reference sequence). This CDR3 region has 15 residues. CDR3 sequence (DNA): TGTGCCAGTACCACGGGACTAGCGGGGGCGGAGACCCAGTACTTC. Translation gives CASTTGLAGAETQYF. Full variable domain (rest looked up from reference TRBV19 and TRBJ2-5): DGGITQSPKYLFRKEGQNVTLSCEQNLNHDAMYWYRQDPGQGLRLIYYSQIVNDFQKGDIAEGYSVSREKKESFPLTVTSAQKNPTAFYLCASTTGLAGAETQYFGPGTRLLVL.

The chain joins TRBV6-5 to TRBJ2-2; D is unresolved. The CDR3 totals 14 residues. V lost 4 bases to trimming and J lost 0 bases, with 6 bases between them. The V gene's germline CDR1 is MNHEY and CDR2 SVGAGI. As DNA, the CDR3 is TGTGCCAGCAGTTTAGAGGCGAACACCGGGGAGCTGTTTTTT. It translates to CASSLEANTGELFF.

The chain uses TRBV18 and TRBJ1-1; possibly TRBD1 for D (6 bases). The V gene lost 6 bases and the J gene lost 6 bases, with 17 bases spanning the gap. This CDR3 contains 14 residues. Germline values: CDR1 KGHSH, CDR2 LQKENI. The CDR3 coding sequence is TGTGCCAGCTCGATAACGACACAGGGACCTGAAGCTTTCTTT. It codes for CASSITTQGPEAFF.

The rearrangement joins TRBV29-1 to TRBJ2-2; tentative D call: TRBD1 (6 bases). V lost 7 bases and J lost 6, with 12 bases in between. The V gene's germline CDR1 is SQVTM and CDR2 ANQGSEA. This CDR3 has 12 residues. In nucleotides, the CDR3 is TGCAGCGGATCTCAGGGGTCCGGGGAGCTGTTTTTT. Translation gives CSGSQGSGELFF.

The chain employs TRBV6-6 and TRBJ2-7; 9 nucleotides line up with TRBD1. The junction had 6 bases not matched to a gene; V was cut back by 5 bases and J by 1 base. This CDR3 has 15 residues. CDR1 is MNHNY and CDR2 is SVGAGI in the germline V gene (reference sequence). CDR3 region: CASSPGTGKSYEQYV. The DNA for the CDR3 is TGTGCCAGCAGTCCCGGGACAGGGAAGTCCTACGAGCAGTACGTC.

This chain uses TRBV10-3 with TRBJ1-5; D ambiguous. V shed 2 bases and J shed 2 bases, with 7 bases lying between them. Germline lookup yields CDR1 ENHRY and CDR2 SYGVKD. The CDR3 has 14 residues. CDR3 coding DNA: TGTGCCATCAGTGAGGGTGCGGGCAATCAGCCCCAGCATTTT. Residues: CAISEGAGNQPQHF.

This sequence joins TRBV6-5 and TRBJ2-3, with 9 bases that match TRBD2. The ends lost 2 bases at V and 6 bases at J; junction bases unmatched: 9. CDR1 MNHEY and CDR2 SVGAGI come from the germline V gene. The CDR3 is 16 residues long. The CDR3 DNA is TGTGCCAGCAGTTACACCATAAGCGGGGGGCTTGATACGCAGTATTTT. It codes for CASSYTISGGLDTQYF.

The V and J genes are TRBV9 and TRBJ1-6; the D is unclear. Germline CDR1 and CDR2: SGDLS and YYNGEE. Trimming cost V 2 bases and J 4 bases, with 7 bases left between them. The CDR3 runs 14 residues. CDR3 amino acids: CASSVQQYNSPLHF. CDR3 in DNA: TGTGCCAGCAGCGTTCAACAGTATAATTCACCCCTCCACTTT. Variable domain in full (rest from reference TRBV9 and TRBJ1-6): DSGVTQTPKHLITATGQRVTLRCSPRSGDLSVYWYQQSLDQGLQFLIQYYNGEERAKGNILERFSAQQFPDLHSELNLSSLELGDSALYFCASSVQQYNSPLHFGNGTRLTVT.

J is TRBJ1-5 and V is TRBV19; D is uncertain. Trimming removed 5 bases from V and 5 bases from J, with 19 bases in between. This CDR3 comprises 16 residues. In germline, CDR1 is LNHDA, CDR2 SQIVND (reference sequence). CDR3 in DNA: TGTGCCAGTAGTCTTCAGGAGCAGCGGATCCATCAGCCCCAGCATTTT. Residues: CASSLQEQRIHQPQHF.

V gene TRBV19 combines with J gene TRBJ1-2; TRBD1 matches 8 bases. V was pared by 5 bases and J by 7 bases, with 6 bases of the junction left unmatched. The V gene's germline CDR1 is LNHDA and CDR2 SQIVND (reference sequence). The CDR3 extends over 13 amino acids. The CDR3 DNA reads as TGTGCCAGTAGTCCGGACAGGGATAGTGGCTACACCTTC. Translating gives CASSPDRDSGYTF. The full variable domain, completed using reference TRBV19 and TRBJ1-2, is DGGITQSPKYLFRKEGQNVTLSCEQNLNHDAMYWYRQDPGQGLRLIYYSQIVNDFQKGDIAEGYSVSREKKESFPLTVTSAQKNPTAFYLCASSPDRDSGYTFGSGTRLTVV.

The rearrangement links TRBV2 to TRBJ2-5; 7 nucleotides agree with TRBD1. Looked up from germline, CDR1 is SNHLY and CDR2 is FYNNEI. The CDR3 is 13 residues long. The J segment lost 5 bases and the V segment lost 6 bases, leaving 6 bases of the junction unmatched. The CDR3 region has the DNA TGTGCCAGCAGCCAGGGGGTCAGCGAGACCCAGTACTTC. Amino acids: CASSQGVSETQYF.

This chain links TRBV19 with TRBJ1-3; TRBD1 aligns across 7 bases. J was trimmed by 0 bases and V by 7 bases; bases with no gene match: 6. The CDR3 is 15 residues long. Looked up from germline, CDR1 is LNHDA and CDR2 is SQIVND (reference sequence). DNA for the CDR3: TGTGCCAGTACGGACAGGCGGGCCTCTGGAAACACCATATATTTT. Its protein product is CASTDRRASGNTIYF.

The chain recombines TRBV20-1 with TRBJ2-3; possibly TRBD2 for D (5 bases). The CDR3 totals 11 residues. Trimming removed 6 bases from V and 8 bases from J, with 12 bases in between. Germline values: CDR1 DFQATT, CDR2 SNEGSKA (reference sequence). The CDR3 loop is CSAIHRGTQYF. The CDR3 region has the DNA TGCAGTGCCATTCACCGGGGTACGCAGTATTTT.

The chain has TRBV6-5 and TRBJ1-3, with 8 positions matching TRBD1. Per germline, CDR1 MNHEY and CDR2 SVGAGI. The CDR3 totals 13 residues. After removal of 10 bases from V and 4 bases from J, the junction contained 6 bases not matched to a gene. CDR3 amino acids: CAIQGETGNTIYF. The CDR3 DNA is TGTGCCATACAGGGGGAAACAGGAAACACCATATATTTT.

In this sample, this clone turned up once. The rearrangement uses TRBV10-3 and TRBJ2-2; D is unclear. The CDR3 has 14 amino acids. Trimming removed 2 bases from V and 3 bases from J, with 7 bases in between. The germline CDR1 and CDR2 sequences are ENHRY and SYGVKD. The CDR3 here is CAISETLDTGELFF. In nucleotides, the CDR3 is TGTGCCATCAGTGAGACTCTAGACACCGGGGAGCTGTTTTTT.

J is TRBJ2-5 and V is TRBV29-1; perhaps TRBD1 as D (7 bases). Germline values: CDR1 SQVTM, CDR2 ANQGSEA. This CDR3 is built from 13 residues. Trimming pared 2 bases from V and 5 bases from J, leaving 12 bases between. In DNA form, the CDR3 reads TGCAGCGTTGAACAGGGGGGACGGGAGACCCAGTACTTC. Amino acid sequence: CSVEQGGRETQYF.

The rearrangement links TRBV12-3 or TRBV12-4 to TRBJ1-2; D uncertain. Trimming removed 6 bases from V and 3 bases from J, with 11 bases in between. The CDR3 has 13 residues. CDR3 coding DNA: TGTGCCAGCAGCGTTGAGAAAGACTATGGCTACACCTTC. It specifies CASSVEKDYGYTF.